The following is a T cell receptor (beta chain) sequence with its context. This clone showed up just once. Its recognized antigen is unknown. There are no base qualities to consult, and no much larger clone falls within one base. TCRbeta CDR3 regions were amplified from genomic DNA by means of the immunoSEQ Assay, a bias-controlled multiplex PCR. Processing in the source paper ran as follows. Nucleated cell counts per sample were estimated from amplification of reference gene primers within the assay. Sequence reads were collapsed and filtered to measure the absolute abundance of every unique TCRbeta CDR3 rearrangement. For each sample, productive Simpson clonality was calculated by taking the square root of Simpson's diversity index across productive rearrangements. TCRdb's version of the immuneACCESS table is confined to in-frame rearrangements and falls short of the full clone set. An unresolved V gene accounts for under half of the shortfall where checked; the remainder is of unknown origin. V and J calls plus clone size are reproduced from that table; the DNA served to infer D and trimming. The sample data list about 94,000 clones, and 85% to 90% of these were observed just once. In total, the top ten clones hold over 10% of the sample.

Collaborating institutions collected whole blood in K2EDTA tubes following their own protocols. For TCRbeta analysis, collaborator samples were shipped as frozen whole blood, as isolated PBMCs, or as DNA extracted from either sample type. This sample was taken from a study of blood T cell repertoires in COVID-19 (dated by TCRdb to the early 2020s). With respect to the entire study: Samples covering the acute and convalescent phases of COVID-19 were provided by collaborators in the United States, Italy and Spain. The prospective study material was composed of cDNA or gDNA derived from T cells, B-cell-depleted T cells, or PBMCs. The samples were drawn from the first 160 participants of the ongoing ImmuneRACE study and from over a thousand subjects provided by 6 global collaborators. Where available, HLA class I and class II types were taken from metadata supplied by the sample provider and were not determined by assay-based typing. Subjects who had been exposed to COVID-19, were actively infected with it, or had recovered from it provided the deeply sampled blood TCRbeta repertoires that made up the dataset. Sample metadata almost always included a de-identified subject ID, COVID-19 status, age in years and sex. The repertoires were released in a freely available public database meant as a resource for research on the immune response to SARS-CoV-2. Broad study findings and their caveats: The quantity of clinical and demographic metadata differed by source and by participant and was supplied without curation.

From the germline V gene (reference sequence), CDR1 is MNHNY and CDR2 is SVGAGI. Deletion took 0 bases off V and 5 bases off J, with a span of 17 bases between the germline ends. From cysteine to phenylalanine, the CDR3 is 16 amino acids long. CDR3 DNA only is kept here, 48 bases in frame from base 1. In this chain, TRBV6-6 is recombined with TRBJ2-7; the best D guess is TRBD2, with 5 bases matching. The sample was peripheral blood. The clonotype was recovered from a woman aged 55 to 70 in a cohort sampled during active or convalescent COVID-19. The CDR3 protein: CASSYSIALALHEQYF. The DNA is as follows: TGTGCCAGCAGTTACTCTATAGCTCTAGCCTTACACGAGCAGTACTTC.